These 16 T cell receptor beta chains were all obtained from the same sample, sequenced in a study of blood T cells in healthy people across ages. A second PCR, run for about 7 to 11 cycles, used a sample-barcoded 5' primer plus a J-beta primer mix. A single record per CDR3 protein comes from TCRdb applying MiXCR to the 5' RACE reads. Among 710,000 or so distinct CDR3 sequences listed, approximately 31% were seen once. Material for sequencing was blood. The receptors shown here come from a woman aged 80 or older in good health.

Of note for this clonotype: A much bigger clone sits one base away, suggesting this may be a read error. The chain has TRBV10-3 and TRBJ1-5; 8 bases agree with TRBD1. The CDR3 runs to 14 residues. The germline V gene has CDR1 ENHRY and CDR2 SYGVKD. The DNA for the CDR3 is TGTGCCATCAGTGAGGGGACAGGCAATCAGCCCCAGCAGTTT. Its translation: CAISEGTGNQPQQF.

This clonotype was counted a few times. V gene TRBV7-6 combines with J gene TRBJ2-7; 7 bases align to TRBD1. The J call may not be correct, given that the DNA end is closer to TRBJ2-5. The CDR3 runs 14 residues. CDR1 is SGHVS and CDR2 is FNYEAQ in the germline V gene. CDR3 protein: CASGQVQRGETQYF. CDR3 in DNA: TGTGCCAGCGGACAGGTCCAACGAGGAGAGACCCAGTACTTC.

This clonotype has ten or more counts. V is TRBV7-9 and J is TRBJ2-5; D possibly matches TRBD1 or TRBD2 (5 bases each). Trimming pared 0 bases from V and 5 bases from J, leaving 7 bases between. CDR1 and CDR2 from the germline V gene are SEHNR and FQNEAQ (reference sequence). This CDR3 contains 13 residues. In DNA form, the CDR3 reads TGTGCCAGCAGCTTAGCCAGGGACGAGACCCAGTACTTC. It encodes CASSLARDETQYF.

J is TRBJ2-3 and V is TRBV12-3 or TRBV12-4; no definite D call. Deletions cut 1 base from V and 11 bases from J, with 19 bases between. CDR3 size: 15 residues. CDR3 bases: TGTGCCAGCAGTTTAGAGAACGGGCAAACAGATGTGCAGTATTTT. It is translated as CASSLENGQTDVQYF.

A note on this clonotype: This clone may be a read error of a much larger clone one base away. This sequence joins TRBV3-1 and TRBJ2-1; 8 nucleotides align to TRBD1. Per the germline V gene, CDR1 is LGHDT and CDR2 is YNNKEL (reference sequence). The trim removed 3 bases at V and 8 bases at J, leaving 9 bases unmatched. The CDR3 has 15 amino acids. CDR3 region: CASSHGTGGYDEQFF. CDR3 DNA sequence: TGTGCCAGCAGCCATGGAACAGGGGGATACGATGAGCAGTTCTTC.

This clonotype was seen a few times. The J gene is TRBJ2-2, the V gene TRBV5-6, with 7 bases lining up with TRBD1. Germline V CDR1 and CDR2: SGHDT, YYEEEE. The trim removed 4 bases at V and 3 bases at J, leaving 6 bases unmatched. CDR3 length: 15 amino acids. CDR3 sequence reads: CASSVGQVYTGELFF. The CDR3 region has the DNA TGTGCCAGCAGCGTTGGACAGGTCTACACCGGGGAGCTGTTTTTT. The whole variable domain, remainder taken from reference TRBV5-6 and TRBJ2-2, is DAGVTQSPTHLIKTRGQQVTLRCSPKSGHDTVSWYQQALGQGPQFIFQYYEEEERQRGNFPDRFSGHQFPNYSSELNVNALLLGDSALYLCASSVGQVYTGELFFGEGSRLTVL.

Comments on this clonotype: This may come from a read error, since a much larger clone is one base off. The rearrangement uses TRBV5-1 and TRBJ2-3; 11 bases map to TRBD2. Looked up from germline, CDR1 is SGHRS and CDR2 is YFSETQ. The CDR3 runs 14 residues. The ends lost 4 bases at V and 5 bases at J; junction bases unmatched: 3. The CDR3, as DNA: TGCGCCAGCAGCCATAGCGGGGGGGGAGATACGCAGTATTTT. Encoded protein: CASSHSGGGDTQYF.

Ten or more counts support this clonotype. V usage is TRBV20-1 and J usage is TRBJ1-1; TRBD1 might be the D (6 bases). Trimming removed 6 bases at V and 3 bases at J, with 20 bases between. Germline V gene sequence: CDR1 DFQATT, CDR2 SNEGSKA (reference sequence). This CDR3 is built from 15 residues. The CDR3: CSADPQTGVYTEAFF. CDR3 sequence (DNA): TGCAGTGCCGACCCGCAGACAGGAGTATACACTGAAGCTTTCTTT.

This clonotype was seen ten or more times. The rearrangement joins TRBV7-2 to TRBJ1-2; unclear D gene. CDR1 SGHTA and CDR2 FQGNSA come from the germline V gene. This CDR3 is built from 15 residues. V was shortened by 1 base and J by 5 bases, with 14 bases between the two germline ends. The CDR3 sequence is CASSLVLQSSYGYTF. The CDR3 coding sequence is TGTGCCAGCAGCTTAGTCCTACAGTCGTCGTATGGCTACACCTTC. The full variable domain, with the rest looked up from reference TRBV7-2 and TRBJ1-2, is GAGVSQSPSNKVTEKGKDVELRCDPISGHTALYWYRQSLGQGLEFLIYFQGNSAPDKSGLPSDRFSAERTGGSVSTLTIQRTQQEDSAVYLCASSLVLQSSYGYTFGSGTRLTVV.

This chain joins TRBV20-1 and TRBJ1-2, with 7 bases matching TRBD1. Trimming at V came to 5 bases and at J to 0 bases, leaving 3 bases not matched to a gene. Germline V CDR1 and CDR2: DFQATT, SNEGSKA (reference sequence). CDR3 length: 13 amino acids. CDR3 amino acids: CSADRVTNYGYTF. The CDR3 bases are TGCAGTGCTGACAGGGTTACTAACTATGGCTACACCTTC.

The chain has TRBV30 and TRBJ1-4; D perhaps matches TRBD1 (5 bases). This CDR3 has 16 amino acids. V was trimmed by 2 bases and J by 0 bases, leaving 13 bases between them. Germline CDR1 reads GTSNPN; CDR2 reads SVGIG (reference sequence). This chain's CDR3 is CAWSPTARATNEKLFF. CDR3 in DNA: TGTGCCTGGAGTCCGACAGCACGAGCAACTAATGAAAAACTGTTTTTT.

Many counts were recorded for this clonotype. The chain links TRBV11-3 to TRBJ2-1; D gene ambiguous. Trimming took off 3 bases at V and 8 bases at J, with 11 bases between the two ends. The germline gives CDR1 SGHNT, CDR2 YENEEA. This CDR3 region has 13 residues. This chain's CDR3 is CASSFSSTYEQFF. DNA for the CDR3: TGTGCCAGCAGCTTTAGCAGTACCTATGAGCAGTTCTTC.

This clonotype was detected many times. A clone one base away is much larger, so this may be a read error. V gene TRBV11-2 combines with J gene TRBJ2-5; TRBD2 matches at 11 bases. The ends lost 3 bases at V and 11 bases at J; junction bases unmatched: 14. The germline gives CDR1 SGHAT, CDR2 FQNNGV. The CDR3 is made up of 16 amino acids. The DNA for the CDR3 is TGTGCCAGCAGCTTCGGGACTAGCGGCCCTATCCTCTTGCAGTACTTC. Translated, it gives CASSFGTSGPILLQYF.

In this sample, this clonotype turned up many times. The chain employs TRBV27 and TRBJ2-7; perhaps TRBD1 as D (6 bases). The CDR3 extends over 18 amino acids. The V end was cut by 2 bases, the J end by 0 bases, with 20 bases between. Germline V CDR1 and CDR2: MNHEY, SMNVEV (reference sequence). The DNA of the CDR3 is TGTGCCAGCAGTTTAAACTTCGCTGGACAGCTACACTCCTACGAGCAGTACTTC. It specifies CASSLNFAGQLHSYEQYF.

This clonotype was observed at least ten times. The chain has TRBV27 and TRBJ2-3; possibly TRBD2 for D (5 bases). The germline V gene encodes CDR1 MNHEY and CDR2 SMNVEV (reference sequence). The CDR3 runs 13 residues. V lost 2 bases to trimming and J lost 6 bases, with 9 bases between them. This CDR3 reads CASSLRPGDTQYF. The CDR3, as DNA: TGTGCCAGCAGTTTACGCCCGGGGGATACGCAGTATTTT.

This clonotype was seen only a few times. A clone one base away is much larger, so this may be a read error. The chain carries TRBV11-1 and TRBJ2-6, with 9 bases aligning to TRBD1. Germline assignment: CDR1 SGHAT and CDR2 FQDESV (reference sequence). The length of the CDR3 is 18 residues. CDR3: CASSFPGQGNSGANVRTF. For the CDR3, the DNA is TGTGCCAGCAGCTTCCCGGGACAGGGAAACTCTGGGGCCAACGTCCGGACTTTC. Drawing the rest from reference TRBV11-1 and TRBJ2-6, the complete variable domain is EAEVAQSPRYKITEKSQAVAFWCDPISGHATLYWYRQILGQGPELLVQFQDESVVDDSQLPKDRFSAERLKGVDSTLKIQPAELGDSAMYLCASSFPGQGNSGANVRTFGAGSRLTVL.